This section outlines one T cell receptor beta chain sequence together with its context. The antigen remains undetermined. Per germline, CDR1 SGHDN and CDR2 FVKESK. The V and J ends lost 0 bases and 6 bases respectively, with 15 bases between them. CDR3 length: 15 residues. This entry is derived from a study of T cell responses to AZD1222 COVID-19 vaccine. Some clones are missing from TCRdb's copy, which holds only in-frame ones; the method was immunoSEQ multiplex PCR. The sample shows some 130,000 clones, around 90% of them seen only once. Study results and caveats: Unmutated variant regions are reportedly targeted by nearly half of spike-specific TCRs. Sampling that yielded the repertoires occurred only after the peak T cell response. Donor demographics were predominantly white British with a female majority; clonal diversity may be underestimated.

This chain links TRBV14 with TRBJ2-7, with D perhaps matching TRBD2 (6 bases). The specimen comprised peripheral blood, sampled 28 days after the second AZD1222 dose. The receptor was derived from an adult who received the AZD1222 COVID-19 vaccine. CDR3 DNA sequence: TGTGCCAGCAGCCAAGAATGGAGGGTTGTGAGCGAGCAGTACTTC. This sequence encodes CASSQEWRVVSEQYF.